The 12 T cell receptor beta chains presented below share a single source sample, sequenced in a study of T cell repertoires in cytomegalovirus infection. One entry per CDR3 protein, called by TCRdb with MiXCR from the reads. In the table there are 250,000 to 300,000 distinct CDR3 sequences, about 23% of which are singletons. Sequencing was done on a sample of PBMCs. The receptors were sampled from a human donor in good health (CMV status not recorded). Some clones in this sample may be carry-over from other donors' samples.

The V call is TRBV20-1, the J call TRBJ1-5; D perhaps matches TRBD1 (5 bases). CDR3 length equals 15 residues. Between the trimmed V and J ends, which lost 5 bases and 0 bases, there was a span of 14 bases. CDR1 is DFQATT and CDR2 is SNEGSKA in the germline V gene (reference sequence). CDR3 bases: TGCAGTGCTTCGGAGTCAGGGTTTAGCAATCAGCCCCAGCATTTT. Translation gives CSASESGFSNQPQHF.

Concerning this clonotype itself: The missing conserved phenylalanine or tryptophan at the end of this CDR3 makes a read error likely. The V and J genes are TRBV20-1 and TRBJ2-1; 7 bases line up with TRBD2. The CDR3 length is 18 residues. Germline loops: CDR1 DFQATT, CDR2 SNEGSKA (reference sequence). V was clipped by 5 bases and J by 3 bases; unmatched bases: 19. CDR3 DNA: TGCAGTGCTGCCCCAACCCATCGCGGGAGAGGGGTCTACAATGAGCAGTTCTAC. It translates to CSAAPTHRGRGVYNEQFY.

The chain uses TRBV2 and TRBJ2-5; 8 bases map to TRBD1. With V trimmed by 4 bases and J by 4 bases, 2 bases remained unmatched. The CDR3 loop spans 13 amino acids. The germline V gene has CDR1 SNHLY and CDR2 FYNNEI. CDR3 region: CASSAGGGETQYF. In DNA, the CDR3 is TGTGCCAGCAGTGCAGGGGGCGGAGAGACCCAGTACTTC.

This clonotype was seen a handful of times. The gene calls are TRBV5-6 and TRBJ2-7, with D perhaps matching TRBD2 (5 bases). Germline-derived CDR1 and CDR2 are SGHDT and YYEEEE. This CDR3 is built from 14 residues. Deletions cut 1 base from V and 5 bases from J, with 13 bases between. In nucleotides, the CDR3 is TGTGCCAGCAGCTTGAGGGCGGACTCTGACGAGCAGTACTTC. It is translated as CASSLRADSDEQYF.

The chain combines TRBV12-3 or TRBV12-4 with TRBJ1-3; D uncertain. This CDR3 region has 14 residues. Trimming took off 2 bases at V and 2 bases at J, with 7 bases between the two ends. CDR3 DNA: TGTGCCAGCAGTTTAAGGGCTCCTGGAAACACCATATATTTT. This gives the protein CASSLRAPGNTIYF.

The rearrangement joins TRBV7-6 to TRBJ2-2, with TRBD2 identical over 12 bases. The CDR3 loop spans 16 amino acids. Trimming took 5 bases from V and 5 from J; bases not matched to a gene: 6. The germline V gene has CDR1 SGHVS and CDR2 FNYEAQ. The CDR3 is CASSLRLAGVTGELFF. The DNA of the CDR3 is TGTGCCAGCAGCCTGCGACTAGCGGGGGTAACCGGGGAGCTGTTTTTT.

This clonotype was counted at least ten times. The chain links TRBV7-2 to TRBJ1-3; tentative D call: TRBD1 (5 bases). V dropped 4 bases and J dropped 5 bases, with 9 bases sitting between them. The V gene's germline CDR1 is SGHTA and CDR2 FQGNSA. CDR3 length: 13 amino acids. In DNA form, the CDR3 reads TGTGCCAGCAGCTCCGGGACCCGAAACACCATATATTTT. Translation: CASSSGTRNTIYF.

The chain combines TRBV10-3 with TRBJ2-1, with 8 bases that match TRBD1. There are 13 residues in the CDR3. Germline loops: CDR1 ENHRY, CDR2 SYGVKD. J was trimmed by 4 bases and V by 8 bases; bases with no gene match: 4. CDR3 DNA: TGTGCCATCGGGACAGGCCTGTACAATGAGCAGTTCTTC. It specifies CAIGTGLYNEQFF.

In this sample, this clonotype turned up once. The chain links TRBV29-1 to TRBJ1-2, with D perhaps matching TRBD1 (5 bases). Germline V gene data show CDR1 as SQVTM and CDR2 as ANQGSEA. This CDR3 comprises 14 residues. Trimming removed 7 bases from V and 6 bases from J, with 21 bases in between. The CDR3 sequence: CSASRGGLGNGYTF. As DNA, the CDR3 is TGCAGCGCCTCGCGGGGCGGCCTTGGCAATGGCTACACCTTC.

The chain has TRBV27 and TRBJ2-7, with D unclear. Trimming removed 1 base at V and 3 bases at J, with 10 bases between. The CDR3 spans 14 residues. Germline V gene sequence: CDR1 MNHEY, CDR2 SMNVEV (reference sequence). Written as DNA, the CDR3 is TGTGCCAGCAGTTTATATCCCAGAATCTACGAGCAGTACTTC. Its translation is CASSLYPRIYEQYF.

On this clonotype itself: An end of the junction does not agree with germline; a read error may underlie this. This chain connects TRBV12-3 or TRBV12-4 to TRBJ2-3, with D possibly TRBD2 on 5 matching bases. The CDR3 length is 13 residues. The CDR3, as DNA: TGTACCAGCAGTTTGCGGGGCACAGATACGCAGTATTTT. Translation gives CTSSLRGTDTQYF.

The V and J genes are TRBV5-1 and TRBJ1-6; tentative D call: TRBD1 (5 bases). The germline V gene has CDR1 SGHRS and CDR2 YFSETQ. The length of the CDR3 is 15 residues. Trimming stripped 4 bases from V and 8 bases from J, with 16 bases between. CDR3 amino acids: CASSAGIRFDSPLHF. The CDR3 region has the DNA TGCGCCAGCAGCGCAGGGATTAGGTTCGATTCACCCCTCCACTTT.